This is a list of T cell receptor beta chains from one sample in a study of blood T cell repertoires in COVID-19. The repertoire was sequenced with immunoSEQ multiplex PCR; TCRdb's copy has only in-frame clones and lacks some. The repertoire holds fewer than 200,000 clones, with roughly 90% as singletons. The sequencing input was peripheral blood. These TCRs come from a woman in her fifties or sixties with acute or convalescent COVID-19. Both conserved end residues are part of each CDR3. A D gene is named only where the DNA matches it firmly. The listing skips clone size in some rows; elsewhere it reads once, few, many or a size class.

v_call	j_call	clone_size	d_call	cdr3_nt	cdr3_aa
TRBV28	TRBJ1-6	-	TRBD1	TGTGCCAGCAGTCTCCGGGACAGGGCCGTGTCACCCCTCCACTTT	CASSLRDRAVSPLHF
TRBV27	TRBJ2-7	-	-	TGTGCCAGCAGTTTATTCCCGGAGGGGGAGCAGTACTTC	CASSLFPEGEQYF
TRBV7-2	TRBJ2-7	-	-	TGTGCCAGCAGCTTTGGTGGGGGGATAAGTGCCTACGAGCAGTACTTC	CASSFGGGISAYEQYF
TRBV27	TRBJ1-1	-	TRBD1	TGTGCCAGCAGGGAACCGGGACAGGGGACGAACACTGAAGCTTTCTTT	CASREPGQGTNTEAFF
TRBV19	TRBJ2-3	-	-	TGTGCCACCACGATCGGGGGAGTTTCAAATACGCAGTATTTT	CATTIGGVSNTQYF
TRBV7-2	TRBJ2-5	-	TRBD2	TGTGCCAGCAGTGCCAGCGGGGAGTGGGAGACCCAGTACTTC	CASSASGEWETQYF
TRBV6-5	TRBJ2-2	-	-	TGTGCCACCAGGCCGGGGAAAGCCCTTGGCGGGGAGCTGTTTTTT	CATRPGKALGGELFF
TRBV30	TRBJ1-2	once	-	TGTGCCTGGAGAATCAAAGGGGCGGATGGCTACACCTTC	CAWRIKGADGYTF
TRBV15	TRBJ2-1	-	-	TGTGCCACCAGCAGAGTTACAGGGACCTTATTTGAGCAGTTCTTC	CATSRVTGTLFEQFF
TRBV9	TRBJ1-1	-	TRBD1	TGTGCCAGCAGCGTAGGGGGGACAGCCATGAACACTGAAGCTTTCTTT	CASSVGGTAMNTEAFF
TRBV9	TRBJ1-1	few	TRBD1	TGTGCCAGCAGCGTTGGGACAGGGTGGAACACTGAAGCTTTCTTT	CASSVGTGWNTEAFF
TRBV7-2	TRBJ2-5	-	TRBD1	TGTGCCAGCAGCTTAGGTTCCACAGGGGGCGCGGTCGAGACCCAGTACTTC	CASSLGSTGGAVETQYF
TRBV10-3	TRBJ1-2	-	-	TGTGCCATCAGTGACTCGTTCGACACATTCTATGGCTACACCTTC	CAISDSFDTFYGYTF
TRBV2	TRBJ1-5	-	TRBD1	TGTGCCAGCAGTTTTCAGCCGACAGGGTATAGCAATCAGCCCCAGCATTTT	CASSFQPTGYSNQPQHF
TRBV5-4	TRBJ2-7	-	TRBD2	TGTGCCAGCAGCATGCGGACTAGCTCCTACGAGCAGTACTTC	CASSMRTSSYEQYF
TRBV7-2	TRBJ1-1	-	TRBD1	TGTGCCAGCAGGGGGACAGCCAAGAACACTGAAGCTTTCTTT	CASRGTAKNTEAFF
TRBV7-2	TRBJ2-7	-	-	TGTGCCAGCACCCTACTCCAGGGTTCCTACGAGCAGTACTTC	CASTLLQGSYEQYF
TRBV6-5	TRBJ1-6	once	TRBD1	TGTGCCAGCAGTTCGGACAGGGGGGACTCACCCCTCCACTTT	CASSSDRGDSPLHF
TRBV6-6	TRBJ1-2	few	-	TGTGCCAGCAGTTTACCGGGACACCAAAACTATGGCTACACCTTC	CASSLPGHQNYGYTF
TRBV7-6	TRBJ2-5	-	TRBD2	TGTGCCAGCAGCACCGGGACTAGCGGGGGGGCGGCTTGGGAGACCCAGTACTTC	CASSTGTSGGAAWETQYF
TRBV19	TRBJ1-1	-	TRBD1	TGTGCCAGTAGTCCACGGGACAGTTTTTCGGCTTTCTTT	CASSPRDSFSAFF
TRBV27	TRBJ2-2	-	TRBD2	TGTGCCAGCAGTTTCCAGCGGGGGGGCACCGGGGAGCTGTTTTTT	CASSFQRGGTGELFF
TRBV7-8	TRBJ1-1	-	-	TGTGCCAGCAGCTCCCAGGGGAACACTGAAGCTTTCTTT	CASSSQGNTEAFF
TRBV10-2	TRBJ2-1	few	TRBD2	TGCGCCAGCAGAACCGGGACTAGCGGGAGAAATGAGCAGTTCTTC	CASRTGTSGRNEQFF
TRBV24-1	TRBJ1-2	-	-	TGTGCCACCAGTGATTTGACGGGGGGAGGCTACACCTTC	CATSDLTGGGYTF
TRBV5-5	TRBJ1-4	-	TRBD1	TGTGCCAGCAGCTTGGAAAGAAGACAGGGAATTTTGCGGACTAATGAAAAACTGTTTTTT	CASSLERRQGILRTNEKLFF
TRBV3-1/TRBV3-2	TRBJ1-2	once	-	TGTGCCAGCAGCCAAGAAAGGAGGGGACGACCTTTC	CASSQERRGRPF
TRBV5-4	TRBJ1-1	few	TRBD1	TGTGCCAGCAGCTTGGGACAGGGGGCGATTGGCGAAGCTTTCTTT	CASSLGQGAIGEAFF
TRBV30	TRBJ2-1	once	-	TGTGCCTGGACGTATTCCCGTAGCTCCTACAATGAGCAGTTCTTC	CAWTYSRSSYNEQFF
TRBV6-1	TRBJ2-2	once	TRBD2	TGTGCCAGCAGCCAGGGAGGGTACACCGGGGAGCTGTTTTTT	CASSQGGYTGELFF
TRBV6-5	TRBJ2-1	-	-	TGTGCCAGCAGATGGTTGGCTAGCTCCTACAATGAGCAGTTCTTC	CASRWLASSYNEQFF
TRBV9	TRBJ2-2	many	-	TGTGCCAGCAGCGTCGGGGAGCGGCCCGGGGAGCTGTTTTTT	CASSVGERPGELFF
TRBV5-1	TRBJ1-3	-	TRBD1	TGCGCCAGCGGACAGGGGGCGTCTGGAAACACCATATATTTT	CASGQGASGNTIYF
TRBV13	TRBJ1-2	-	-	TGTGCCAGCAGACCCCTCCAGGGGTACTATGGCTACACCTTC	CASRPLQGYYGYTF
TRBV30	TRBJ1-1	-	-	TGTGGCCTGGAGAACGGGAACGAGTATGTTGGTGAAGCTTTCTTT	CGLENGNEYVGEAFF
TRBV5-5	TRBJ2-1	-	-	TGTGCCAGCAGCTCGACCCAAAGACGGGGTTTCTATGAGCAGTTCTTC	CASSSTQRRGFYEQFF
TRBV11-3	TRBJ2-5	-	-	TGTGCCAGCAGCTTAGATCTTAGGACACAGCAAGAGACCCAGTACTTC	CASSLDLRTQQETQYF
TRBV9	TRBJ2-3	-	TRBD2	TGTGCCAGCAGCGTACCCGCGACTAGCGGCCGCACAGATACGCAGTATTTT	CASSVPATSGRTDTQYF
TRBV4-1	TRBJ2-3	-	-	TGCGCCAGCAGCCAAGTTCCAGGGAACACAGATACGCAGTATTTT	CASSQVPGNTDTQYF
TRBV7-8	TRBJ1-5	-	-	TGTGCCAGCAGCTTATACCCCATTGGGCAGGGCGGGGAACGACACAATCAGCCCCAGCATTTT	CASSLYPIGQGGERHNQPQHF
TRBV19	TRBJ2-1	-	-	TGTGCCAGTCGAGGGCCCCTGTACAATGAGCAGTTCTTC	CASRGPLYNEQFF
TRBV18	TRBJ1-2	-	-	TGTGCCAGCTCACCATCACGGGGGTTGATCTATGGCTACACCTTC	CASSPSRGLIYGYTF
TRBV5-1	TRBJ1-1	-	-	TGCGCCAGCAGCTTGGGGTCCCCTAGGGGGACTGAAGCTTTCTTT	CASSLGSPRGTEAFF
TRBV3-1/TRBV3-2	TRBJ1-2	few	-	TGTGCCAGCAGCCACGCCAGGGTCTATGGCTACACCTTC	CASSHARVYGYTF
TRBV28	TRBJ1-6	-	-	TGTGCCAGCAGCCCCGGGCCCCTGAGCGGTTCACCCCTCCACTTT	CASSPGPLSGSPLHF
TRBV6-5	TRBJ2-7	many	TRBD2	TGTGCCAGCAGGGCTAGCGGGGTTAGCTCCTACGAGCAGTACTTC	CASRASGVSSYEQYF
TRBV5-1	TRBJ1-2	-	-	TGCGCCAGCAGCTTGATTACCGGGGCTAACTATGGCTACACCTTC	CASSLITGANYGYTF
TRBV5-1	TRBJ2-1	-	-	TGCGCCAGCAGCTTGGTTGTCAGGGGCGGGTCTGAGCAGTTCTTC	CASSLVVRGGSEQFF
TRBV18	TRBJ2-1	-	TRBD2	TGTGCCAGCTCACCACCAGCGGGAGGGTTCAACAATGAGCAGTTCTTC	CASSPPAGGFNNEQFF
TRBV19	TRBJ2-3	-	TRBD1	TGTGCCAGTAGCCCGGACAGGGGCCTAGCCCATACGCAGTATTTT	CASSPDRGLAHTQYF
TRBV7-9	TRBJ1-2	once	-	TGTGCCAGCAGCCCGAGCGTAATAAATGGCTACACCTTC	CASSPSVINGYTF
TRBV5-1	TRBJ1-5	few	-	TGCGCCAGCAGCTTGGAACCCGGGGGATATAGCAATCAGCCCCAGCATTTT	CASSLEPGGYSNQPQHF
TRBV7-9	TRBJ1-2	-	TRBD1	TGTGCCAGCACCTCGGCGACAGGGAATGGCTACACCTTC	CASTSATGNGYTF
TRBV27	TRBJ2-3	-	TRBD2	TGTGCCAGCAGTTTAAGTCTAGCGGGCTGGGGTACGCAGTATTTT	CASSLSLAGWGTQYF
TRBV13	TRBJ2-5	-	-	TGTGCCAGCAGCTTAGGGGGCCGCGCGGGGGCCGCAGGAGAGACCCAGTACTTC	CASSLGGRAGAAGETQYF